Sequencing of this TCR beta chain was carried out in a study of shared clonotypes between healthy human individuals. V lost 5 bases and J lost 0, with 14 bases in between. Germline V gene sequence: CDR1 SGHVS, CDR2 FQNEAQ. The CDR3 extends over 15 amino acids. Naive-designated CD8 cells lacked CD45RO, were positively enriched for CCR7, and omitted terminally differentiated effector memory CD45RA+ cells. Genomic DNA of every subset was divided equally among multiple immunoSEQ plates. Repertoires were generated with immunoSEQ multiplex PCR, while TCRdb's copy carries only in-frame clones and drops some. The repertoire holds about 700,000 clones, with just over 90% as singletons. On this clone: Its antigen is currently unknown.

Study-level findings and limits: Lower generation probabilities were found for non-shared clonotypes than for those shared by all four donors.

The chain uses TRBV7-8 and TRBJ2-7; no firm D call. The sequence derives from a young man in good health. Material for sequencing was naive CD8+ T cells sorted from blood. The CDR3 nucleotides read TGTGCCAGCAGCGCCACCGGCAGTTTCTCCTACGAGCAGTACTTC. Translated: CASSATGSFSYEQYF.